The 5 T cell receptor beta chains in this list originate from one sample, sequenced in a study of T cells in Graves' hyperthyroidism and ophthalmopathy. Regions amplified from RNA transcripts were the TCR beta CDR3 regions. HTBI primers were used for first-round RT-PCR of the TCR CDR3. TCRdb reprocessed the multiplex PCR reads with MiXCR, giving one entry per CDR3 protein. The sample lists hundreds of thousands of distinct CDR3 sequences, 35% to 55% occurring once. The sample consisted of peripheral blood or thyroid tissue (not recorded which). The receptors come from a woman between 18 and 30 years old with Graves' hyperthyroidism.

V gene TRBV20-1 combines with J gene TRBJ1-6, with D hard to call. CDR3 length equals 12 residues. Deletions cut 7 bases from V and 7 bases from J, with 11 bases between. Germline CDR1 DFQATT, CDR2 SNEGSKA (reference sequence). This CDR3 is CSVTRGNSPLHF. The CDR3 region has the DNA TGCAGTGTAACACGGGGAAATTCACCCCTCCACTTT.

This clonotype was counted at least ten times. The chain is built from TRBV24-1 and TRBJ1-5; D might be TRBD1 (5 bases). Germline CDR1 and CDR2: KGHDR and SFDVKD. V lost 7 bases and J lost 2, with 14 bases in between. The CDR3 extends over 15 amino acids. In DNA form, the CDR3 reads TGTGCCACCAGCGAGCAGGGCGCGGGCAATCAGCCCCAGCATTTT. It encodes CATSEQGAGNQPQHF.

CDR3 amino acids: CASSLGEAASPLHF. In nucleotides, the CDR3 is TGTGCCAGCAGCTTAGGGGAGGCTGCTTCACCCCTCCACTTT. The V call is TRBV25-1, the J call TRBJ1-6, with D possibly matching TRBD1 (5 bases). The V gene lost 6 bases and the J gene lost 9 bases, with 15 bases spanning the gap. CDR1 is MGHDK and CDR2 is SYGVNS in the germline V gene. CDR3 length equals 14 residues. The full variable domain, with the rest looked up from reference TRBV25-1 and TRBJ1-6, is EADIYQTPRYLVIGTGKKITLECSQTMGHDKMYWYQQDPGMELHLIHYSYGVNSTEKGDLSSESTVSRIRTEHFPLTLESARPSHTSQYLCASSLGEAASPLHFGNGTRLTVT.

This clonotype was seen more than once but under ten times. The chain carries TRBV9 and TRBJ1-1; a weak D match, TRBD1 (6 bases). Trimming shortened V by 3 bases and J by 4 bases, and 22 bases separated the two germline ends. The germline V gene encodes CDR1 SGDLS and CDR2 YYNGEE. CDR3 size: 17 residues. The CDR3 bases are TGTGCCAGCAGCGGCGAACCCTCAGGGGCCAGAGGCACTGAAGCTTTCTTT. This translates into CASSGEPSGARGTEAFF.

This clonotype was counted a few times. The CDR3 DNA sequence: TGTGCCAGCAAGGACAGCAAGGAGCAGTACTTC. Encoded protein: CASKDSKEQYF. The chain recombines TRBV11-1 with TRBJ2-7; tentative D call: TRBD1 (6 bases). The ends were cut back, 7 bases at V and 7 bases at J, with 11 bases in the middle. This CDR3 is built from 11 residues. The V gene's germline CDR1 is SGHAT and CDR2 FQDESV (reference sequence).